This T cell receptor beta chain was recorded in a study of PD-L1 blockade in urothelial cancer. Study background: T cells numbered a median of about 150,000 in the blood samples.

CDR3 length equals 18 residues. Germline values: CDR1 SEHNR, CDR2 FQNEAQ (reference sequence). With V trimmed by 0 bases and J by 1 base, 10 bases remained unmatched. Each PCR received spiked synthetic TCR analog templates. Libraries were prepared by immunoSEQ multiplex PCR; TCRdb keeps only in-frame clonotypes and omits some of them. The sample records tens of thousands of clones, 75% to 90% being singletons. The chain joins TRBV7-9 to TRBJ1-2; 8 bases map to TRBD1. The TCR was taken from a man aged 50-59 years with urothelial cancer. The input for sequencing was PBMCs, taken around atezolizumab (anti-PD-L1) treatment. CDR3 amino acids: CASSLAGNRGRSNYGYTF. DNA for the CDR3: TGTGCCAGCAGCTTAGCCGGGAACAGGGGGAGAAGTAACTATGGCTACACCTTC.